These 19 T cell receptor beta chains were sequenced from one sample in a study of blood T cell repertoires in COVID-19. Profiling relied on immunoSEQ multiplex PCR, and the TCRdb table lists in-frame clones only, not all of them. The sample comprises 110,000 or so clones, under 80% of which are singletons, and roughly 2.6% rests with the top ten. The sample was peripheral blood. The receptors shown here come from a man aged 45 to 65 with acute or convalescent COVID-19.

The CDR3 spells CASSLRPDRGTGELFF. The CDR3 DNA is TGTGCCAGCAGCCTGAGACCAGACAGGGGCACCGGGGAGCTGTTTTTT. This chain connects TRBV11-2 to TRBJ2-2, with TRBD1 identical over 8 bases. The CDR3 contains 16 residues. Losses at the gene ends were 5 bases for V and 4 bases for J; bases not matched to a gene: 9. CDR1 is SGHAT, CDR2 FQNNGV, per germline.

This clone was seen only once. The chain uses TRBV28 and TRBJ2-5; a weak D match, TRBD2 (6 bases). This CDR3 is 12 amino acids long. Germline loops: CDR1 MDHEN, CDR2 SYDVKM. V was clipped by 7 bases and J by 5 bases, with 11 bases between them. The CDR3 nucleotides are TGTGCCAGCACCCCGGGGAGGGAGACCCAGTACTTC. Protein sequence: CASTPGRETQYF.

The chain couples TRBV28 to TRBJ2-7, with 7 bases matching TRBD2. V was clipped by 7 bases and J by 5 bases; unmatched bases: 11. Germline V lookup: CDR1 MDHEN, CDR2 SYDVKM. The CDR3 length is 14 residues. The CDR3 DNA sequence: TGTGCCAGCATTGACCGGGGAGGGTACAACGAGCAGTACTTC. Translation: CASIDRGGYNEQYF.

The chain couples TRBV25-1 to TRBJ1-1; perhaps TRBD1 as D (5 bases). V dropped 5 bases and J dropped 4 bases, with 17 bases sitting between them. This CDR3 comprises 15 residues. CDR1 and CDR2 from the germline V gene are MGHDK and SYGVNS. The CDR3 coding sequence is TGTGCCAGCAGTCCAGCCCAGGGAGGAGGCACTGAAGCTTTCTTT. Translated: CASSPAQGGGTEAFF.

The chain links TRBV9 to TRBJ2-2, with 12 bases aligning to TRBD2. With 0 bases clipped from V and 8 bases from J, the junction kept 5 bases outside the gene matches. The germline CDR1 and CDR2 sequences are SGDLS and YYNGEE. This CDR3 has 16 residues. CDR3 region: CASSVATSGRSGELFF. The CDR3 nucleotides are TGTGCCAGCAGCGTAGCTACTAGCGGGAGGTCAGGGGAGCTGTTTTTT.

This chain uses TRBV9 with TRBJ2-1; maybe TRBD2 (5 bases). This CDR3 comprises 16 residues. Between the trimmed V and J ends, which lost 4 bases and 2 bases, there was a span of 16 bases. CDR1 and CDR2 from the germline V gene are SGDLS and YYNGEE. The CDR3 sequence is CASSPLGIDTYNEQFF. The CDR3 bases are TGTGCCAGCAGCCCCCTCGGGATCGACACCTACAATGAGCAGTTCTTC. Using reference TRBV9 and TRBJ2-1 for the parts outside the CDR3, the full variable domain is DSGVTQTPKHLITATGQRVTLRCSPRSGDLSVYWYQQSLDQGLQFLIQYYNGEERAKGNILERFSAQQFPDLHSELNLSSLELGDSALYFCASSPLGIDTYNEQFFGPGTRLTVL.

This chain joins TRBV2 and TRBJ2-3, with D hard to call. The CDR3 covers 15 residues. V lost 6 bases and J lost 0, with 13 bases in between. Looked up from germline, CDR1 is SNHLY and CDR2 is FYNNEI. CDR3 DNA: TGTGCCAGCAGCCAGACTGCCGGTAGCACAGATACGCAGTATTTT. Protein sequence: CASSQTAGSTDTQYF.

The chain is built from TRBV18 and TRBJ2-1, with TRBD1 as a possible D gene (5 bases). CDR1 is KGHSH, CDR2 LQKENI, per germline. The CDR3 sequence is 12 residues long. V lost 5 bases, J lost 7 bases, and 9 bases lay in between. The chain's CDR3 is CASSSQGNEQFF. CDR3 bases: TGTGCCAGCTCATCCCAGGGAAATGAGCAGTTCTTC.

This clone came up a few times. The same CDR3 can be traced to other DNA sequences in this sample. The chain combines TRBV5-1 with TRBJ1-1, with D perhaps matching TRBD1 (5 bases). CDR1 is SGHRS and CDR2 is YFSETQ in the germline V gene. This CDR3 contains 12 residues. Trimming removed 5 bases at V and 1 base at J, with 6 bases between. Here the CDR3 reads CASRGQNTEAFF. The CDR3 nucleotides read TGCGCCAGCAGAGGACAGAACACTGAAGCTTTCTTT.

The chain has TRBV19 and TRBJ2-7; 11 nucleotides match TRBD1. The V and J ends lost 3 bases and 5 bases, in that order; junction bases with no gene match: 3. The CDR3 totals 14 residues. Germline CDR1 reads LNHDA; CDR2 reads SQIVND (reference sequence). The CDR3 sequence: CASSIWTGGDEQYF. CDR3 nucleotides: TGTGCCAGTAGTATTTGGACAGGGGGCGACGAGCAGTACTTC.

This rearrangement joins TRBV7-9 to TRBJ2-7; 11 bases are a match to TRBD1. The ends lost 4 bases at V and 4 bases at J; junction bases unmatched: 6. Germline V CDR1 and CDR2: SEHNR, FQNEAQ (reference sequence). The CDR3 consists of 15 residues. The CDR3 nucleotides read TGTGCCAGCAGCTCCCCGGGACAGGGGGTGTACGAGCAGTACTTC. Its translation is CASSSPGQGVYEQYF. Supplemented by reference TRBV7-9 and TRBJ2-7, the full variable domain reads DTGVSQNPRHKITKRGQNVTFRCDPISEHNRLYWYRQTLGQGPEFLTYFQNEAQLEKSRLLSDRFSAERPKGSFSTLEIQRTEQGDSAMYLCASSSPGQGVYEQYFGPGTRLTVT.

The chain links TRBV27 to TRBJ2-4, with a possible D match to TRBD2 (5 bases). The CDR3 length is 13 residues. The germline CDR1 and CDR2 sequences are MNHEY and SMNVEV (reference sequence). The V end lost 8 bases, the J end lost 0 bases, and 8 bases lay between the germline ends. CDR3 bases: TGTGCCAGCCGGGGTATAGCCAAAAACATTCAGTACTTC. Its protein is CASRGIAKNIQYF.

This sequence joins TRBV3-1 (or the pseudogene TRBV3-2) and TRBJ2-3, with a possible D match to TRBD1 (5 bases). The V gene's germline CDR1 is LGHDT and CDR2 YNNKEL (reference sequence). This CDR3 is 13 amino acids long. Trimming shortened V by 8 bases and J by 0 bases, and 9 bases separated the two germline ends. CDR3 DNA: TGTGCCAGCGGGGCGGCTAGCACAGATACGCAGTATTTT. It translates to CASGAASTDTQYF.

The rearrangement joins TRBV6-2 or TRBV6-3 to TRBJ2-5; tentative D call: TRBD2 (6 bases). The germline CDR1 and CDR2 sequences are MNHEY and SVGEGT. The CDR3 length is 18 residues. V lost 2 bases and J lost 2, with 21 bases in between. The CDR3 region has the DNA TGTGCCAGCAGTTACCGAGGTCGTCATGTAGCGGTGCAAGAGACCCAGTACTTC. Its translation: CASSYRGRHVAVQETQYF.

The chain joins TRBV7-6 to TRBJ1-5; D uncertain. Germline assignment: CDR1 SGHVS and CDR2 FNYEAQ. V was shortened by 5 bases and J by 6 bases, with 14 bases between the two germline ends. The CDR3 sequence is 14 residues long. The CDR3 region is CASSDGRGTQPQHF. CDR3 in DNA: TGTGCCAGCAGCGATGGACGGGGAACTCAGCCCCAGCATTTT.

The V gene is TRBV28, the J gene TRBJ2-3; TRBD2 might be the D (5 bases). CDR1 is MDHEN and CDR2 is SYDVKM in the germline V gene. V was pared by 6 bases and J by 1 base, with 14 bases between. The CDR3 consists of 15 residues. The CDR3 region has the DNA TGTGCCAGCAGCCCCCCGGGAAGGGGCACAGATACGCAGTATTTT. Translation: CASSPPGRGTDTQYF.

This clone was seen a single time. Here the CDR3 DNA reads TGTGCCAGCCGCAGGGGCTCCTACGAGCAGTACTTC. It translates to CASRRGSYEQYF. The chain employs TRBV6-5 and TRBJ2-7, with a weak D call TRBD1 (6 bases). V was trimmed by 8 bases and J by 0 bases, leaving 8 bases between them. CDR1 MNHEY and CDR2 SVGAGI come from the germline V gene. The CDR3 runs to 12 residues.

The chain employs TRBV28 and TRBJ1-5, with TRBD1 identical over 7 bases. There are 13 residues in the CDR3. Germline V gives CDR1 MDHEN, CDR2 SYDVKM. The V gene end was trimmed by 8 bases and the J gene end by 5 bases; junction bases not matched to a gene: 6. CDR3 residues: CASSSGGYQPQHF. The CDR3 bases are TGTGCCAGCTCCTCAGGGGGGTATCAGCCCCAGCATTTT. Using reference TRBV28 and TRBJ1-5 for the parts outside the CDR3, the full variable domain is DVKVTQSSRYLVKRTGEKVFLECVQDMDHENMFWYRQDPGLGLRLIYFSYDVKMKEKGDIPEGYSVSREKKERFSLILESASTNQTSMYLCASSSGGYQPQHFGDGTRLSIL.

CDR3 sequence (DNA): TGCGCCAGCAGTGTGTCAGGGGTGAATGAGCAGTTCTTC. This encodes CASSVSGVNEQFF. The chain recombines TRBV10-2 with TRBJ2-1; D is possibly TRBD1 (6 bases). Germline loops: CDR1 WSHSY, CDR2 SAAADI. The V end lost 4 bases, the J end lost 7 bases, and 11 bases lay between the germline ends. The CDR3 spans 13 residues.